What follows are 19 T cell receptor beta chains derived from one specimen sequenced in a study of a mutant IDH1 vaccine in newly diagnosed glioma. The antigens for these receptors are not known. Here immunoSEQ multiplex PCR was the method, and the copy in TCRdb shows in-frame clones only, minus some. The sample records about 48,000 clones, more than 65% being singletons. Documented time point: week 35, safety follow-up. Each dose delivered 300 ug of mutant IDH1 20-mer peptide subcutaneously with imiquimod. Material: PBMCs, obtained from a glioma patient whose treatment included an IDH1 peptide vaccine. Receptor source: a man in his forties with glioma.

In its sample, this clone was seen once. CDR3: CASSPPVVDGYTF. In DNA, the CDR3 is TGTGCCAGCTCACCGCCGGTAGTGGATGGCTACACCTTC. The V and J genes are TRBV18 and TRBJ1-2, with D hard to call. The CDR3 sequence is 13 residues long. Trimming removed 3 bases at V and 6 bases at J, with 11 bases between. CDR1 and CDR2 from the germline V gene are KGHSH and LQKENI.

This chain's CDR3 is CASSPGGGGAGYGYTF. The CDR3 nucleotides are TGTGCCAGCAGCCCGGGAGGTGGGGGCGCCGGCTATGGCTACACCTTC. The V and J genes are TRBV7-2 and TRBJ1-2, with a possible D match to TRBD1 (6 bases). Trimming removed 5 bases from V and 4 bases from J, with 20 bases in between. The CDR3 is made up of 16 amino acids. The germline CDR1 and CDR2 sequences are SGHTA and FQGNSA. Full variable domain (missing parts from reference TRBV7-2 and TRBJ1-2): GAGVSQSPSNKVTEKGKDVELRCDPISGHTALYWYRQSLGQGLEFLIYFQGNSAPDKSGLPSDRFSAERTGGSVSTLTIQRTQQEDSAVYLCASSPGGGGAGYGYTFGSGTRLTVV.

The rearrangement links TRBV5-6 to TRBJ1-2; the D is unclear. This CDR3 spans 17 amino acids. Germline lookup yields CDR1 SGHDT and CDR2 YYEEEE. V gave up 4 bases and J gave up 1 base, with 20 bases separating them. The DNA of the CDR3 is TGTGCCAGCAGCCCGGACGGATCGTACACGGTTAACTATGGCTACACCTTC. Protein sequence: CASSPDGSYTVNYGYTF.

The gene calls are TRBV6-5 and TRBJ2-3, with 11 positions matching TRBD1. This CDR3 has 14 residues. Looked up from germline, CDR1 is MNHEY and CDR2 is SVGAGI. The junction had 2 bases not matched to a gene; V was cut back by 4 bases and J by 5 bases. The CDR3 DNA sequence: TGTGCCAGCAGTTGGGACAGGGGGGGAGATACGCAGTATTTT. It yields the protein CASSWDRGGDTQYF.

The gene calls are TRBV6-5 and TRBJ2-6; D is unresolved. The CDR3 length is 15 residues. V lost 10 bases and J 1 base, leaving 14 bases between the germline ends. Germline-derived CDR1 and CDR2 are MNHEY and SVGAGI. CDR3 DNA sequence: TGTGCCACCTCAGAAGGGTTATCTGGGGCCAACGTCCTGACTTTC. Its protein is CATSEGLSGANVLTF.

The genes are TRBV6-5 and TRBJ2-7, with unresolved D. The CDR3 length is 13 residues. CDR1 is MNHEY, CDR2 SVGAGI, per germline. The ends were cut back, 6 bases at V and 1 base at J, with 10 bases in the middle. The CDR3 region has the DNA TGTGCCAGCAGCCACCAGGTATCCTACGAGCAGTACTTC. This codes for CASSHQVSYEQYF.

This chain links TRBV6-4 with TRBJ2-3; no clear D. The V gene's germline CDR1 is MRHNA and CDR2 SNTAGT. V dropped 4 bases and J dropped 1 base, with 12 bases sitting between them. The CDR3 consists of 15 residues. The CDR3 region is CASSVTPSGTDTQYF. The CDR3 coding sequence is TGTGCCAGCAGTGTCACTCCTTCAGGCACAGATACGCAGTATTTT.

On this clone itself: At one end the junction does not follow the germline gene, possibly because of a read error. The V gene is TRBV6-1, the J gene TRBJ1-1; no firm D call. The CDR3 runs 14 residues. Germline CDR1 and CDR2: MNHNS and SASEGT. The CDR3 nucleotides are TGTGCCGGCAGCAAGACGGGGTTGAGCACTGAAGCTTTCTTT. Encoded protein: CAGSKTGLSTEAFF.

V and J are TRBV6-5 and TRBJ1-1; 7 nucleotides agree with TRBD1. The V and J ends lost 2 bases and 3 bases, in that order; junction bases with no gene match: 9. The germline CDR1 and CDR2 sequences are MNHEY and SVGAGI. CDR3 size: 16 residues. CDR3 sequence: CASSYLYRGSHTEAFF. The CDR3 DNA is TGTGCCAGCAGTTACCTCTACAGGGGCAGCCACACTGAAGCTTTCTTT.

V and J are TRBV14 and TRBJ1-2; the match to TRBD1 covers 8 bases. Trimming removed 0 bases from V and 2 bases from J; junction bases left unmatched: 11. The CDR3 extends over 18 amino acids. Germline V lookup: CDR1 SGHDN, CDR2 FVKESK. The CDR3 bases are TGTGCCAGCAGCCAAGATCGGGGGACAGGACGTTGGAACTATGGCTACACCTTC. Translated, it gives CASSQDRGTGRWNYGYTF.

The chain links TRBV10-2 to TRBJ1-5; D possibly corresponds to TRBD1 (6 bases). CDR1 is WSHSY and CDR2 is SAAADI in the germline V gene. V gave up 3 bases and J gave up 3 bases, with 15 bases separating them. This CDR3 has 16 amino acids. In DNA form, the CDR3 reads TGCGCCAGCAGTGAAGGAGGGGAGGGGGTCAATCAGCCCCAGCATTTT. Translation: CASSEGGEGVNQPQHF.

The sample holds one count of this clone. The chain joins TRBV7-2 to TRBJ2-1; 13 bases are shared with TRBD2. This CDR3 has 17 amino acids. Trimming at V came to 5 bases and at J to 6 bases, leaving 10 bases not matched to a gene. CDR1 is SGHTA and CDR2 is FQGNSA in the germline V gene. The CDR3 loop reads CASSPPQRTSGGNEQFF. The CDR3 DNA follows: TGTGCCAGCAGCCCACCCCAAAGGACTAGCGGGGGCAATGAGCAGTTCTTC.

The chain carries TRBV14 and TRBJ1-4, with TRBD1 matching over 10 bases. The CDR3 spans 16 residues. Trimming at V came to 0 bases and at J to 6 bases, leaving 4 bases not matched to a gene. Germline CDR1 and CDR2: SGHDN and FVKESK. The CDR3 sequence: CASSQEGTGAHEKLFF. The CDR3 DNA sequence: TGTGCCAGCAGCCAAGAAGGGACAGGGGCTCATGAAAAACTGTTTTTT.

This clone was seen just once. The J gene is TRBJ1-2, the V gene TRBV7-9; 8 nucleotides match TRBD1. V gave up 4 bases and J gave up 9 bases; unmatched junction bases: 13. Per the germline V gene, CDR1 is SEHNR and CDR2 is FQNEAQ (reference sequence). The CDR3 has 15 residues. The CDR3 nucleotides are TGTGCCAGCAGCTCCCCCATCGGACAGGGCGGTAGCTACACCTTC. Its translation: CASSSPIGQGGSYTF.

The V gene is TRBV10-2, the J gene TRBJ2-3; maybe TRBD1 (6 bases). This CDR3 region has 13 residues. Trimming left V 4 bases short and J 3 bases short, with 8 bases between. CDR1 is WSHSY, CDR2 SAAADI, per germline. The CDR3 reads CASSAQGTDTQYF. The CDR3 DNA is TGCGCCAGCAGTGCTCAGGGGACAGATACGCAGTATTTT.

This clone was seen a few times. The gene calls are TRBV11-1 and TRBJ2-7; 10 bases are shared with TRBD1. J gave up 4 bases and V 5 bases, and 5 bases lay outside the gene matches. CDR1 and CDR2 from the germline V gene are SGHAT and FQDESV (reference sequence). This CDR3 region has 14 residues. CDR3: CASSLRTGGYEQYF. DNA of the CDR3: TGTGCCAGCAGCCTACGGACAGGGGGTTACGAGCAGTACTTC.

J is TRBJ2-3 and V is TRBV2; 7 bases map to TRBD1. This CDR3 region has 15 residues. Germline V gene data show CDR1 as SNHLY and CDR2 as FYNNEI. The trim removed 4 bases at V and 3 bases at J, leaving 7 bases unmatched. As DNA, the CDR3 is TGTGCCAGCAGTGCGAGACAGGGACGAACAGATACGCAGTATTTT. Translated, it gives CASSARQGRTDTQYF. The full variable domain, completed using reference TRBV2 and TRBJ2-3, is EPEVTQTPSHQVTQMGQEVILRCVPISNHLYFYWYRQILGQKVEFLVSFYNNEISEKSEIFDDQFSVERPDGSNFTLKIRSTKLEDSAMYFCASSARQGRTDTQYFGPGTRLTVL.

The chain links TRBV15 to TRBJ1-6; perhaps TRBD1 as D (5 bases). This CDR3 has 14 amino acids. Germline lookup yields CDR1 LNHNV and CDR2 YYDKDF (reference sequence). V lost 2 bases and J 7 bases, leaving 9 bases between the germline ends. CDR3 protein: CATSRPGENSPLHF. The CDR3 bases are TGTGCCACCAGCAGACCGGGGGAGAATTCACCCCTCCACTTT.

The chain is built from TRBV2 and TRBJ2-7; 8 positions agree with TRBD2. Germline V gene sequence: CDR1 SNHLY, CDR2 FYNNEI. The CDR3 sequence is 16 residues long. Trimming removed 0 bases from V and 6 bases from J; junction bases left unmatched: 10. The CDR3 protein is CASSEAVAGYLFEQYF. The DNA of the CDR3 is TGTGCCAGCAGTGAAGCTGTAGCGGGGTATCTCTTCGAGCAGTACTTC.